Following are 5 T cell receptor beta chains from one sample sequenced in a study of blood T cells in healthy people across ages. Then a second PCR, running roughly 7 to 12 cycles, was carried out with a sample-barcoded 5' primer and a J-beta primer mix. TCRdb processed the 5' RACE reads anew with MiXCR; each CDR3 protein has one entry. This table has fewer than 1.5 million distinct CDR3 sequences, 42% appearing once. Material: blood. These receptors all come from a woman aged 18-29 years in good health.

The CDR3 is CASRSQDRLYSGANVLTF. The CDR3 DNA follows: TGTGCCAGCCGTTCTCAGGACCGCTTGTACTCTGGGGCCAACGTCCTGACTTTC. J is TRBJ2-6 and V is TRBV12-3 or TRBV12-4, with D unclear. The CDR3 totals 18 residues. Trimming removed 8 bases from V and 0 bases from J, with 20 bases in between.

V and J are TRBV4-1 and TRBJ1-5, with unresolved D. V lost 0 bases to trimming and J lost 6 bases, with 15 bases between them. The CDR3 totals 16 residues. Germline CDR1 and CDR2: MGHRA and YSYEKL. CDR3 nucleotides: TGCGCCAGCAGCCAAGAGTTCGCGGGGTTGCTTCAGCCCCAGCATTTT. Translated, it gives CASSQEFAGLLQPQHF.

CDR3 in DNA: TGTGCCAGCTCACCGTTCCGGAAAGAGACCCAGTACTTC. Protein sequence: CASSPFRKETQYF. The V gene is TRBV18, the J gene TRBJ2-7; D unresolved. The assigned J gene may be wrong: the sequence end matches TRBJ2-5 better. The CDR3 is made up of 13 amino acids. Germline values: CDR1 KGHSH, CDR2 LQKENI.

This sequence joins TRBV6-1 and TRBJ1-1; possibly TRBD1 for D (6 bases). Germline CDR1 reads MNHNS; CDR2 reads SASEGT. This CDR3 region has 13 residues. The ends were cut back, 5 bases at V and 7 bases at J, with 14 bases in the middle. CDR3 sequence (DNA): TGTGCCAGCAGTCCCGAGACAGGATATGAAGCTTTCTTT. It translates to CASSPETGYEAFF.

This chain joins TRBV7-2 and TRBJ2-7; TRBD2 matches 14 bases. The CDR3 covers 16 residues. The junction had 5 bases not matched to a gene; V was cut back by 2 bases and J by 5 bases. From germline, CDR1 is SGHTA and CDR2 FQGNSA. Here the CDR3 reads CASSLRLAGGKDEQYF. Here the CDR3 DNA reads TGTGCCAGCAGCTTAAGACTAGCGGGAGGGAAGGACGAGCAGTACTTC.